This T cell receptor beta chain was recovered during a study of blood T cell repertoires in COVID-19. Original processing methods: Researchers report that nucleated cell counts were estimated from reference gene primer amplification. The method was immunoSEQ multiplex PCR; TCRdb's version includes in-frame clones alone and lacks a portion of them. The DNA was the basis for D and trimming; V, J and clone size are from that table. The sample includes 130,000 or so clones, roughly 80% seen only once; the top ten take about 1.5%. There are a few counts of this clone. The V and J ends lost 2 bases and 5 bases, in that order; junction bases with no gene match: 13. Germline loops: CDR1 GTSNPN, CDR2 SVGIG (reference sequence). The CDR3 consists of 16 residues.

The chain couples TRBV30 to TRBJ2-3; 7 nucleotides align to TRBD1. Sample: peripheral blood. This TCR was recovered from a man between 60 and 75 years old with acute or convalescent COVID-19. CDR3: CAWSPRLGGRGDTQYF. CDR3 nucleotide sequence: TGTGCCTGGAGTCCCCGATTAGGGGGCAGGGGAGATACGCAGTATTTT.